The sequence of this T cell receptor (beta chain) was determined in a study of CD8 T cells in Susac syndrome (dated by TCRdb to between 2018 and 2020). For the study in its entirety: Whether CD8+ T cell activation and differentiation in Susac syndrome was antigen driven was tested using repertoire sequencing. Beyond this particular receptor, the publication reports: The number of individuals in the TCR sequencing and HLA analysis was acknowledged as relatively small.

High-throughput TCR beta sequencing profiled peripheral blood CD8+ and CD4+ T cells from healthy donors, Susac syndrome patients and multiple sclerosis patients. Healthy donors were age- and sex-matched controls. Bulk CD8+ and CD4+ T cells were purified magnetically by negative isolation, whereas CD8+ TEMRA cells were enriched by FACS. Blood was collected in EDTA tubes and processed within 24 hours, with PBMCs isolated through density gradient centrifugation. PBMCs intended for TCR sequencing were cryopreserved in liquid nitrogen and thawed later in a water bath at 37 degrees C. Purity of sorted or isolated CD4+, CD8+ and CD8+ TEMRA cells was at least 90%. RNA was extracted using the RNeasy kit, and roughly 0.5 to 1 microgram was reverse transcribed with random hexamers. The immunoSEQ multiplex PCR assay, which covers 54 Vbeta and 13 Jbeta segments, was used to amplify TCR beta CDR3 regions. PCR amplification bias was corrected using a synthetic template baseline for primer optimization and computational correction. Processing in the source paper ran as follows. Reads were annotated to V, D and J genes per IMGT and analyzed with immunoSEQ Analyzer, keeping only productive sequences. To calculate clonality, Shannon entropy was normalized by log2 of the number of productive unique sequences and then subtracted from one. For each patient and control, public and private clones were evaluated within the 100 most prevalent clones. A clone was defined as Susac-specific if it was absent from the healthy and MS cohorts, from roughly 1,000 published viral clones and from other ImmuneACCESS disease sequences. Using fastp at Q25 and MiXCR, TCRdb reprocessed the public reads and kept productive beta chains. Each CDR3 protein gets just one entry, which takes the most common genes and DNA from the rows behind it. None of the V and J calls come from the authors' own analysis; TCRdb made them. The sample table records around 190,000 distinct CDR3 sequences; 85% to 95% of these occur just once. The ten biggest clones cover around 0.093% of the sample.

Remarks on this clonotype: Its target antigen remains unknown. No quality values exist for individual bases; no much larger clone is one base distant.

CDR1 and CDR2 were assigned from the germline V gene (reference sequence) as SGHNT and YYREEE. At the junction V is shortened by 3 bases and J by 3 bases; bases outside the gene matches: 5. Measured from the cysteine to the phenylalanine, the CDR3 is 14 residues long. Only the CDR3 part of the read is kept: 42 bases, read in frame from the first base. The sample consisted of CD4+ T cells from PBMCs. The chain uses TRBV5-4 and TRBJ2-7, and 8 junction bases match TRBD2. This receptor was obtained from a human donor in good health. At the DNA level, the sequence is TGTGCCAGCAGCTCACCGGGGGGGGACTACGAGCAGTACTTC. Its protein is CASSSPGGDYEQYF.